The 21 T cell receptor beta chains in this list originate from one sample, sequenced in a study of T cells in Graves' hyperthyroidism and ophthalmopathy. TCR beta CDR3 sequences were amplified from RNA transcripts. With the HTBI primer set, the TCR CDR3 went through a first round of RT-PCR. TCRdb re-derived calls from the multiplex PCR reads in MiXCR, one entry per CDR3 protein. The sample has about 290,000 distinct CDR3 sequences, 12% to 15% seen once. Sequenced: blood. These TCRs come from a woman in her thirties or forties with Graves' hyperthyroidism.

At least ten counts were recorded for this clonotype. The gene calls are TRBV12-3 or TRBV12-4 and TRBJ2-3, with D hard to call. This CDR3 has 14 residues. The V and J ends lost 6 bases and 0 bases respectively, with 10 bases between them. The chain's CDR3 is CASRLRESTDTQYF. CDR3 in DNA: TGTGCCAGCAGGCTTAGAGAGAGCACAGATACGCAGTATTTT.

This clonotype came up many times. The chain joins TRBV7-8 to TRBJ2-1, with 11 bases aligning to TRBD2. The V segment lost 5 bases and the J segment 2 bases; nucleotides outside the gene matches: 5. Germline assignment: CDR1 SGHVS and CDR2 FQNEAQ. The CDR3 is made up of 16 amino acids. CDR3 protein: CASSSTSGSTYNEQFF. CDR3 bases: TGTGCCAGCAGCAGTACTAGCGGGAGTACCTACAATGAGCAGTTCTTC.

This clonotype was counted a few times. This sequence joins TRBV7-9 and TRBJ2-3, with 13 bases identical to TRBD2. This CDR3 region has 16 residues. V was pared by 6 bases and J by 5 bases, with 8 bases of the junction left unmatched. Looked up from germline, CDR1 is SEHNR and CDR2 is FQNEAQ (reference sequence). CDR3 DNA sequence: TGTGCCAGCAGAAATCAGGGACTAGCGGGAAGAGATACGCAGTATTTT. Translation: CASRNQGLAGRDTQYF.

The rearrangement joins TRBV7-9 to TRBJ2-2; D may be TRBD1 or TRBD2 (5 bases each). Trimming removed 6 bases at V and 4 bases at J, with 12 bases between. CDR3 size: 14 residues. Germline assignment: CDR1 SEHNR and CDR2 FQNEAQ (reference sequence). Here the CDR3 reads CASSSGQSTGELFF. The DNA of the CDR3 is TGTGCCAGCAGTTCGGGGCAAAGCACCGGGGAGCTGTTTTTT.

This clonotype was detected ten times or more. CDR3 amino acids: CASRPVGGVSYNEQFF. Here the CDR3 DNA reads TGTGCCAGCAGACCCGTAGGGGGAGTGTCCTACAATGAGCAGTTCTTC. This chain connects TRBV2 to TRBJ2-1, with D possibly being TRBD1 (6 bases). Trimming took off 6 bases at V and 1 base at J, with 16 bases between the two ends. This CDR3 is built from 16 residues. Germline assignment: CDR1 SNHLY and CDR2 FYNNEI.

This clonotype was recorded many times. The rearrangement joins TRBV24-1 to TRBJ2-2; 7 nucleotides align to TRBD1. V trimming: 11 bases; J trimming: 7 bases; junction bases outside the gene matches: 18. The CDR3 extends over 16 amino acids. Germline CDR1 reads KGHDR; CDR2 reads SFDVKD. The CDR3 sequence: CASGDGTAAYGGELFF. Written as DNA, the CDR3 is TGTGCCAGCGGCGATGGGACAGCCGCTTATGGCGGGGAGCTGTTTTTT.

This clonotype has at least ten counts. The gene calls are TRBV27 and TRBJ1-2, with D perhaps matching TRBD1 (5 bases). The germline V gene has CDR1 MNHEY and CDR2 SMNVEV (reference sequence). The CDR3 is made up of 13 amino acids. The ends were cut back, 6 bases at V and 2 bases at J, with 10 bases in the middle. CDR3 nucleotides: TGTGCCAGCAGAAGGGGACCCAACTATGGCTACACCTTC. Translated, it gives CASRRGPNYGYTF.

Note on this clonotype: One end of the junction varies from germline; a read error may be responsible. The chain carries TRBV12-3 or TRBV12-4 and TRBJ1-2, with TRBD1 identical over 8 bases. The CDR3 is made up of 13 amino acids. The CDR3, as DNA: TGTGCCAGCAGTTTGACAGGGGTTGATGGCCACACCTTC. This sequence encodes CASSLTGVDGHTF.

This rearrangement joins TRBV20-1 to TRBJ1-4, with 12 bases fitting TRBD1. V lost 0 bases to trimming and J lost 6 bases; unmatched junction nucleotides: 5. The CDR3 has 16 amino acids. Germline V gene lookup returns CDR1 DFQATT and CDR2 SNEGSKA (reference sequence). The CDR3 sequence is CSARDWGQGAHEKLFF. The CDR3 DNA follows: TGCAGTGCTAGAGATTGGGGACAGGGGGCGCATGAAAAACTGTTTTTT.

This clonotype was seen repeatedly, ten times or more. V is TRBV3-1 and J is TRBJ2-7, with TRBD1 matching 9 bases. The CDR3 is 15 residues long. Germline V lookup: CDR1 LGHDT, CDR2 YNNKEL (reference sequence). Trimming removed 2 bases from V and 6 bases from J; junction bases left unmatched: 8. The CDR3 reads CASSQPGTGHFEQYF. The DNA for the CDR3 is TGTGCCAGCAGCCAACCCGGGACAGGGCACTTCGAGCAGTACTTC.

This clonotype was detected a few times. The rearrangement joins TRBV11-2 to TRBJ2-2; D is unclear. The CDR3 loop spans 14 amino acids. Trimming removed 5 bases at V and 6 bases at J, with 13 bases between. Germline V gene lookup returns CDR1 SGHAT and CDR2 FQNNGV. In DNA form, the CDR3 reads TGTGCCAGCAGCACGAATAGAAGACCCGGGGAGCTGTTTTTT. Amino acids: CASSTNRRPGELFF.

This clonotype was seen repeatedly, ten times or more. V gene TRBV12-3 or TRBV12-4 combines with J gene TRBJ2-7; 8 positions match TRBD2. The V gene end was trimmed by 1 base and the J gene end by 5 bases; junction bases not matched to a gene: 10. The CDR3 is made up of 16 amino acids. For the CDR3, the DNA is TGTGCCAGCAGTTTAGGGCCGACTCGCGGGAGGAACGAGCAGTACTTC. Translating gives CASSLGPTRGRNEQYF.

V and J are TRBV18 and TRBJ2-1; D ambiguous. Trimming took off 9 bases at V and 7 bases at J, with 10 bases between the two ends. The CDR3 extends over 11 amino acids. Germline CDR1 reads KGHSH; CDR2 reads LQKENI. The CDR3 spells CASTLKNEQFF. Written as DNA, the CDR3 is TGTGCCAGTACCTTGAAGAATGAGCAGTTCTTC. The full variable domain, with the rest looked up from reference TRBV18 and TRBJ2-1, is NAGVMQNPRHLVRRRGQEARLRCSPMKGHSHVYWYRQLPEEGLKFMVYLQKENIIDESGMPKERFSAEFPKEGPSILRIQQVVRGDSAAYFCASTLKNEQFFGPGTRLTVL.

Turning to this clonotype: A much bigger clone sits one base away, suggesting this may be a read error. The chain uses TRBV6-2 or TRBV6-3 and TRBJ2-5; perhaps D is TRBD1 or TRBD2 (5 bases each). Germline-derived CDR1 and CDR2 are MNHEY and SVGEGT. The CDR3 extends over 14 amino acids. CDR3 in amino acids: CASTLWGIREAQYF. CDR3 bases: TGTGCCAGTACACTTTGGGGGATACGAGAGGCCCAGTACTTC.

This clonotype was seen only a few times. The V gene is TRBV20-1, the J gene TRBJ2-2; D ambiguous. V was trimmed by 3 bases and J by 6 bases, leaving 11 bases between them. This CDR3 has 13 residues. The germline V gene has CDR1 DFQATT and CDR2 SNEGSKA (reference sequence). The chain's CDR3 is CSARSSVSGELFF. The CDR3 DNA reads TGCAGTGCTAGGAGCAGCGTTTCCGGGGAGCTGTTTTTT.

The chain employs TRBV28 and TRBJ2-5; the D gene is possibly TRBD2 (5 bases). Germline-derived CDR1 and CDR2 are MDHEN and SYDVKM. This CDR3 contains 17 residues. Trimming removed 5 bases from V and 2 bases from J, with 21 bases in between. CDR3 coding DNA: TGTGCCAGCAGTGCTAGGGATTTGGTAGCGTTTCAAGAGACCCAGTACTTC. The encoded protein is CASSARDLVAFQETQYF.

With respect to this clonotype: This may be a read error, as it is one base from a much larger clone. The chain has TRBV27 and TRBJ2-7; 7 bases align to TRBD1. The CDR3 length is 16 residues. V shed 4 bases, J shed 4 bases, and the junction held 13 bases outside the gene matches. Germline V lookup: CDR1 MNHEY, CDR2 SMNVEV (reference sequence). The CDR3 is CASSYIFDRELYEQYF. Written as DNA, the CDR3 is TGTGCCAGCAGTTATATTTTTGACAGGGAACTTTACGAGCAGTACTTC.

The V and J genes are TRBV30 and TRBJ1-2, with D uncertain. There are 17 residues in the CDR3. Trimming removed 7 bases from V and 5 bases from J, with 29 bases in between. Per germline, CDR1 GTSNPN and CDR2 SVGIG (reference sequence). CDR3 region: CALPDRREEREGYGYTF. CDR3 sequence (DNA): TGTGCCTTGCCCGACCGGAGGGAGGAGCGAGAAGGGTATGGCTACACCTTC.

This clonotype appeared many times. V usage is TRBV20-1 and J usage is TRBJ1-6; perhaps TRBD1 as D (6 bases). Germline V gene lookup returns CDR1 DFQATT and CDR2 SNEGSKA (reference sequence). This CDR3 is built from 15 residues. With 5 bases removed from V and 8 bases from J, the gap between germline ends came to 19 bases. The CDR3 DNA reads TGCAGTGCTTCAAGGGGGGGCGCAGATGATTCACCCCTCCACTTT. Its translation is CSASRGGADDSPLHF.

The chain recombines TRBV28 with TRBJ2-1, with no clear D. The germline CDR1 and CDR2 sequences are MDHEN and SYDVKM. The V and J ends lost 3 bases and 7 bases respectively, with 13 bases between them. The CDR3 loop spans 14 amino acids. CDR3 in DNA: TGTGCCAGCAGTTTGACGGTAGCCGGGAATGAGCAGTTCTTC. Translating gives CASSLTVAGNEQFF.

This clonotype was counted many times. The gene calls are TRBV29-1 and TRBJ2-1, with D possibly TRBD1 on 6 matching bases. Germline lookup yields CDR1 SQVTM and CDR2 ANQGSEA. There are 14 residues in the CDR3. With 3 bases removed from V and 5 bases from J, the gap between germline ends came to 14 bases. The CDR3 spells CSVDLGARNNEQFF. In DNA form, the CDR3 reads TGCAGCGTTGACTTGGGGGCTCGAAACAATGAGCAGTTCTTC.